This TCR beta chain was sequenced in a study of vaccination and CD4 T cells after COVID-19. Oncomine TCR Beta short-read sequencing was applied to DNA from cultured CD4+ T cells. TCRdb reprocessed the PCR reads via MiXCR and lists one record per CDR3 protein. The sample records approximately 7,000 distinct CDR3 sequences, about 45% being singletons. Treatment specified: approximately nine-day PBMC culture with coronavirus spike peptide pools or control peptides (ViraFEST assay). One should note that the unexposed donor's CD4+ T cells were collected before the COVID-19 pandemic (2011-2018). Notes on the study in general: Convalescent patients displayed spike mono-reactivity in 304 of 307 vaccine-specific clones.

Remarks on this clonotype: No antigen is known for it.

The ends were cut back, 2 bases at V and 5 bases at J, with 12 bases in the middle. CDR3 length: 14 residues. From germline, CDR1 is MNHEY and CDR2 SVGEGT. The chain is built from TRBV6-2 or TRBV6-3 and TRBJ2-5; D ambiguous. The specimen was CD4+ T cells from blood, cultured in vitro. This TCR came from a human donor in good health. The CDR3 DNA sequence: TGTGCCAGCAGTTACGCTTTACTCCGGGAGACCCAGTACTTC. It specifies CASSYALLRETQYF.